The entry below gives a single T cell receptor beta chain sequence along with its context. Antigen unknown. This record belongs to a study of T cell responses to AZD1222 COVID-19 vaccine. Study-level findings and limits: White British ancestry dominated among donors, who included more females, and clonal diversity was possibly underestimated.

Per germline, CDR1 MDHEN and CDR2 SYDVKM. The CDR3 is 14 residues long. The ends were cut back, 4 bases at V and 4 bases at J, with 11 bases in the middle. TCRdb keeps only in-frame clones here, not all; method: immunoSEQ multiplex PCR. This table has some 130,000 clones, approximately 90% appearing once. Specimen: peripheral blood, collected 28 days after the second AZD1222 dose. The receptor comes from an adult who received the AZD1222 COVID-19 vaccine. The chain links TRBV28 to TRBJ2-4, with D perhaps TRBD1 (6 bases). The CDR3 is CASSSIQGKNIQYF. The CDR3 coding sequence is TGTGCCAGCAGTTCGATACAGGGAAAAAACATTCAGTACTTC.